This T cell receptor (beta chain) stems from a study of blood T cell repertoires in COVID-19. As for the study in general: There were acute and convalescent COVID-19 samples, and they came from the United States, Italy and Spain.

Losses at the gene ends were 4 bases for V and 2 bases for J; bases not matched to a gene: 10. In germline, CDR1 is LGHDT, CDR2 YNNKEL (reference sequence). The CDR3 has 17 amino acids. Original handling: Researchers report that nucleated cell counts were estimated from reference gene primer amplification. Repertoires were generated with immunoSEQ multiplex PCR, while TCRdb's copy carries only in-frame clones and drops some. V, J and clone size are those of that table, while D and trimming were read from the DNA. The data show approximately 220,000 clones, around 81% seen once. The clonotype comes from a middle-aged woman with acute COVID-19. This chain links TRBV3-1 (or the pseudogene TRBV3-2) with TRBJ2-3, with 9 bases aligning to TRBD2. Sequences were obtained from PBMCs or T cells enriched from blood (not recorded which). The CDR3 protein is CASSPTGAGGLTDTQYF. CDR3 sequence (DNA): TGTGCCAGCAGCCCGACTGGAGCGGGGGGCCTCACAGATACGCAGTATTTT.